The clone carrying this TCR beta chain has just a few counts. TCRdb keeps only in-frame clones here, not all; method: immunoSEQ multiplex PCR. The sample records around 320,000 clones, around 85% being singletons. This entry is derived from a study of blood T cell repertoires in COVID-19. The sequence was collected from a human donor in a cohort sampled during active COVID-19. Sequencing input: peripheral blood.

CDR3 amino acids: CASSIVGQGKFQPQHF. The CDR3 region has the DNA TGTGCCAGTAGTATAGTGGGACAGGGGAAATTTCAGCCCCAGCATTTT. The chain links TRBV19 to TRBJ1-5, with 10 bases that match TRBD1. The CDR3 loop spans 16 amino acids. The V and J ends lost 1 base and 6 bases, in that order; junction bases with no gene match: 6. Germline CDR1 and CDR2: LNHDA and SQIVND (reference sequence).